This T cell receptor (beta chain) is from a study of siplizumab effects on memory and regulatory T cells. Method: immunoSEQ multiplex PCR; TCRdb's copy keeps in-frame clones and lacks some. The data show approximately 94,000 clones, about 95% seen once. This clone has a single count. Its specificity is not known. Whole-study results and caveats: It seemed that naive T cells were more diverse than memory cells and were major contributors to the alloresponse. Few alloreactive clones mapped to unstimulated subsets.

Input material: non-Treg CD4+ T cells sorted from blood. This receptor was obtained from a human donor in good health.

CDR3 amino acids: CATSRNAGGRETQYF. CDR3 bases: TGTGCCACCAGCAGAAATGCAGGGGGCCGAGAGACCCAGTACTTC. The J gene is TRBJ2-5, the V gene TRBV15, with 8 bases aligning to TRBD1. This CDR3 spans 15 amino acids. The germline gives CDR1 LNHNV, CDR2 YYDKDF (reference sequence). Germline trimming cut 2 bases from V and 4 bases from J; bases unmatched to any gene: 6.